This TCR beta chain was sequenced for a study of blood T cell repertoires in COVID-19. The wider study: Sites across the United States, Italy and Spain contributed samples from acute and convalescent COVID-19. Nucleic acid was either cDNA or gDNA, and it came from T cells, B-cell-depleted T cells, or PBMCs.

The table came from immunoSEQ multiplex PCR; TCRdb's copy has only in-frame clones and leaves some out. Of some 130,000 clones listed, about 86% are singletons. Participants came from 24 US areas, aged roughly 18 to 95 years. In this sample, this clone turned up once. The sequence came from a man aged 40-50 years with acute COVID-19. Sample: PBMCs or T cells enriched from blood (not recorded which).

The CDR3 sequence is CASSSAGTSGSNEQFF. CDR3 DNA sequence: TGTGCCAGCAGCTCGGCCGGGACTAGCGGGAGCAATGAGCAGTTCTTC. The chain is built from TRBV7-9 and TRBJ2-1; 14 nucleotides agree with TRBD2. Unmatched junction bases numbered 5, after V lost 4 bases and J lost 6 bases. CDR1 and CDR2 (germline): SEHNR, FQNEAQ (reference sequence). The CDR3 extends over 16 amino acids. The entire variable domain, with the rest obtained from reference TRBV7-9 and TRBJ2-1, is as follows: DTGVSQNPRHKITKRGQNVTFRCDPISEHNRLYWYRQTLGQGPEFLTYFQNEAQLEKSRLLSDRFSAERPKGSFSTLEIQRTEQGDSAMYLCASSSAGTSGSNEQFFGPGTRLTVL.